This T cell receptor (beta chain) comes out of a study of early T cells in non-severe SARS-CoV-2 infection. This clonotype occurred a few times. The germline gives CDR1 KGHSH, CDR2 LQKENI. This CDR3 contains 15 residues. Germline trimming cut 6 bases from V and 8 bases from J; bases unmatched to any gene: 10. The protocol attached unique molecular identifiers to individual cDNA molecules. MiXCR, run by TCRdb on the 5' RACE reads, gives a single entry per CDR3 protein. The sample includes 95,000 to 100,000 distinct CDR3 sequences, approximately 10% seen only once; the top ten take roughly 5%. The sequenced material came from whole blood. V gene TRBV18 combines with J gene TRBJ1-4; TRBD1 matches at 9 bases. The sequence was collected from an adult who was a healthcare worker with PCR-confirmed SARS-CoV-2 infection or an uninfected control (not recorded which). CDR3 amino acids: CASSRTGGAWEKLFF. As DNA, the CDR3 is TGTGCCAGCTCCCGTACAGGGGGCGCTTGGGAAAAACTGTTTTTT.